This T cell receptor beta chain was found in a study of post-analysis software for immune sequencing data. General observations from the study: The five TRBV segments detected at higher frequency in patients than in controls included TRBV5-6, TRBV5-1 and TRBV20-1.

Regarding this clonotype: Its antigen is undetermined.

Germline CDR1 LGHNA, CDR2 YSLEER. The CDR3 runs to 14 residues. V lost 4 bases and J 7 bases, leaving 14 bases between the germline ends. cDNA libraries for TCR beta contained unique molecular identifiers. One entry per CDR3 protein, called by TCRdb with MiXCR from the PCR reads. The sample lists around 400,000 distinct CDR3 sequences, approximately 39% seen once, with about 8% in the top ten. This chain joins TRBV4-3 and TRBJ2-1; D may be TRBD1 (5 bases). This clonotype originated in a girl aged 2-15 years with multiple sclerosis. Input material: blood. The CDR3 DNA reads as TGCGCCAGCAGCCCGATAGGGGCGGCTAATGAGCAGTTCTTC. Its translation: CASSPIGAANEQFF.